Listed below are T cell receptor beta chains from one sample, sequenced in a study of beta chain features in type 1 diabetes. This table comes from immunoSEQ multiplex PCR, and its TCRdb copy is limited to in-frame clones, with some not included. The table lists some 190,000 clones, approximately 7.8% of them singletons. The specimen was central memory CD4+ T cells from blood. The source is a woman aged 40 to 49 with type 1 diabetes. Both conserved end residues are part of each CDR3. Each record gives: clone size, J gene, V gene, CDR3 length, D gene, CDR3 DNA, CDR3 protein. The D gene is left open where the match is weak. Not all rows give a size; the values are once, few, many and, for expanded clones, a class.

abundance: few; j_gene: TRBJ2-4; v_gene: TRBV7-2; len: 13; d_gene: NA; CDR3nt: TGTGCCAGCAGCCTAAAGGGGGGGAACATTCAGTACTTC; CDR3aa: CASSLKGGNIQYF
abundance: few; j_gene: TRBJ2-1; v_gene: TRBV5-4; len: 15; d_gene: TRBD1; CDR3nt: TGTGCCAGCAGCTTGGGCGGACAGGCCTACAATGAGCAGTTCTTC; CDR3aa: CASSLGGQAYNEQFF
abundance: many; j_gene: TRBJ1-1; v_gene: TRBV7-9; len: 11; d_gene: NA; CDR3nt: TGTGCCAGCAGCTTGAGCACTGAAGCTTTCTTT; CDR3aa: CASSLSTEAFF
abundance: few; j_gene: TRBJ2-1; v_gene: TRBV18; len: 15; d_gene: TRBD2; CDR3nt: TGTGCCAGCTCGCGGACTAGCGGGATCTACAATGAGCAGTTCTTC; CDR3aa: CASSRTSGIYNEQFF
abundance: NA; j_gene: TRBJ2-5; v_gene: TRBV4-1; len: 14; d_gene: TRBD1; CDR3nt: TGCGCCAGCAGGCCCGGACAGGGCCAAGAGACCCAGTACTTC; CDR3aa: CASRPGQGQETQYF
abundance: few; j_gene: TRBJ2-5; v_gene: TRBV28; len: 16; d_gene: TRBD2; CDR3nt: TGTGCCAGCAGTCCCCCGAGACTAGCGGGGGTAGAGACCCAGTACTTC; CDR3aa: CASSPPRLAGVETQYF
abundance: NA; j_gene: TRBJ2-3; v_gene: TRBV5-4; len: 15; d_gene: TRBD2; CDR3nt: TGTGCCAGCTTAGCGGGCCCTAAGGCAACAGATACGCAGTATTTT; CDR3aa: CASLAGPKATDTQYF
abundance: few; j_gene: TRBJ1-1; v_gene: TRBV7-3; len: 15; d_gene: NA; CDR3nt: TGTGCCAGCAGCTTTAAGGGGGAAGGAGCGGGGAAAGCTTTCTTT; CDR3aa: CASSFKGEGAGKAFF
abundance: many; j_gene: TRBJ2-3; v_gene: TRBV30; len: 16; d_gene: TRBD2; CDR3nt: TGTGCCTGGAGTGTACGGGGACTAGCCACCCGGGATACGCAGTATTTT; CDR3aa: CAWSVRGLATRDTQYF
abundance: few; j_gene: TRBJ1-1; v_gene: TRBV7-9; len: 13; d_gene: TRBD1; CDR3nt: TGTGCCAGCAGAACGACAGGGAGCACTGAAGCTTTCTTT; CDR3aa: CASRTTGSTEAFF
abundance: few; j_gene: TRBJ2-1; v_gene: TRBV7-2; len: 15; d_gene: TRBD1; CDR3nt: TGTGCCAGCAGCTTCCCCGGACAGGGGGACAATGAGCAGTTCTTC; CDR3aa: CASSFPGQGDNEQFF
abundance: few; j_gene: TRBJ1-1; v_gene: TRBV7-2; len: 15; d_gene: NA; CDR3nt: TGTGCCAGCAGCTTAAACATGGGACAAACCACTGAAGCTTTCTTT; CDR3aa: CASSLNMGQTTEAFF
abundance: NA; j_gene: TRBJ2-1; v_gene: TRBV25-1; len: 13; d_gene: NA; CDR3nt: TGTGCCAGCAGTGATCGACAGGTCGGTGAGCAGTTCTTC; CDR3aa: CASSDRQVGEQFF
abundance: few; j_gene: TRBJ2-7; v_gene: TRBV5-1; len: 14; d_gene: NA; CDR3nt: TGCGCCAGCAGCTTGGGACAGACAAGCTACGAGCAGTACTTC; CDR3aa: CASSLGQTSYEQYF
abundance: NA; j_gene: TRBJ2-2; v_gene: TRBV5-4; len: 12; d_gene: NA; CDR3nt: TGTGCCAGCAGCCAGAGAGGCGGGGAGCTGTTTTTT; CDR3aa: CASSQRGGELFF
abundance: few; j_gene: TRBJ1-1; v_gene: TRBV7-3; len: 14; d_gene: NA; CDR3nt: TGTGCCAGCAGCTTAGGGGAGAGGAACACTGAAGCTTTCTTT; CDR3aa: CASSLGERNTEAFF
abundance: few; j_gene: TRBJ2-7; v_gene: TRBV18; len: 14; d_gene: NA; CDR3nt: TGTGCCAGCTCACCCTCTAGTGCCCCCTACGAGCAGTACTTC; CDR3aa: CASSPSSAPYEQYF
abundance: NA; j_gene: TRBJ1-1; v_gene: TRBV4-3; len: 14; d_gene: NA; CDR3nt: TGCGCCAGCAGCCAAGAGTTGAGGAACACTGAAGCTTTCTTT; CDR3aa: CASSQELRNTEAFF
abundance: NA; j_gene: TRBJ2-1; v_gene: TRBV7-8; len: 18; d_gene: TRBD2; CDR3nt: TGTGCCAGCAGTCTAAATCAACCGGGACTAGCGGTACAGAATGAGCAGTTCTTC; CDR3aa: CASSLNQPGLAVQNEQFF
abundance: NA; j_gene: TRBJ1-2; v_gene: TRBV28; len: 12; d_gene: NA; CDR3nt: TGTGCCAGCAGTCCTTACAGTAGGGGCTACACCTTC; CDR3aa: CASSPYSRGYTF
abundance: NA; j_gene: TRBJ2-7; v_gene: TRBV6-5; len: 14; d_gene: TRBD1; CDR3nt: TGTGCCAGCAGTACCGGGACAGCTAGCTACGAGCAGTACTTC; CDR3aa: CASSTGTASYEQYF
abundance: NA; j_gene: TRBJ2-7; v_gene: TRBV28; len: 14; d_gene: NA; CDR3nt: TGTGCCAGCGGTACAGGGCGAGGGGTGTACGAGCAGTACTTC; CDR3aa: CASGTGRGVYEQYF
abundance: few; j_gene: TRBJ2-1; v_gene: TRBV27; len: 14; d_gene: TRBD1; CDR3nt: TGTGCCAGCAGTCCTACGGACAGGGGTAATGAGCAGTTCTTC; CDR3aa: CASSPTDRGNEQFF
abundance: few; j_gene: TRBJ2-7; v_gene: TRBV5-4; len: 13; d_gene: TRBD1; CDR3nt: TGTGCCAGCACGGGACAGAATTCCTACGAGCAGTACTTC; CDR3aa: CASTGQNSYEQYF
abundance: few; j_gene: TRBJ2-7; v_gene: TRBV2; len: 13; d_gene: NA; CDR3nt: TGTGCCAGCAGTCCGGACAGAGACTACGAGCAGTACTTC; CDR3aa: CASSPDRDYEQYF
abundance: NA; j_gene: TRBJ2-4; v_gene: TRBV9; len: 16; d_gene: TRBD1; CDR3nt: TGTGCCAGCAGCGCGACTATGGGGACAGGGCTCAACATTCAGTACTTC; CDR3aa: CASSATMGTGLNIQYF
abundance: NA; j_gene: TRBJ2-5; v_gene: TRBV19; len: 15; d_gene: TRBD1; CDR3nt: TGTGCCAGTAGTCTACCTGGGACAGCTCAAGAGACCCAGTACTTC; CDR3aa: CASSLPGTAQETQYF
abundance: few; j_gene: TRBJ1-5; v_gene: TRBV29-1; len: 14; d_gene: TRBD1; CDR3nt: TGCAGCGTGGTCGGACAGGGAGACAATCAGCCCCAGCATTTT; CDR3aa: CSVVGQGDNQPQHF
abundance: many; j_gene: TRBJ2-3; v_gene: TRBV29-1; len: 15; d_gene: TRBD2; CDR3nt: TGCAGCGTTGGTCTAGCGGGAGAGAGCACAGATACGCAGTATTTT; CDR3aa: CSVGLAGESTDTQYF
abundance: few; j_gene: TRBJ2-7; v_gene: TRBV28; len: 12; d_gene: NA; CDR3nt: TGTGCCAGCAGCTCGGGGGTCTACGAGCAGTACTTC; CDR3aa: CASSSGVYEQYF
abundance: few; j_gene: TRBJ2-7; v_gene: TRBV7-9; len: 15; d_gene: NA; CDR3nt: TGTGCCAGCAGCTTAGTTGTCGGGTCAAAGTACGAGCAGTACTTC; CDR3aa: CASSLVVGSKYEQYF
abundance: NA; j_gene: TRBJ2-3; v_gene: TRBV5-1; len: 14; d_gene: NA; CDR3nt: TGCGCCAGCAGCTCACGACAGGCCACAGATACGCAGTATTTT; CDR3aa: CASSSRQATDTQYF
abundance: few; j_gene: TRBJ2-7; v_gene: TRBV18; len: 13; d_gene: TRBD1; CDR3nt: TGTGCCAGCTCACTGGGACAGAAGTACGAGCAGTACTTC; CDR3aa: CASSLGQKYEQYF
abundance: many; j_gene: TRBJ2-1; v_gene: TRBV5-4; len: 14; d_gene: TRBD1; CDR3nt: TGTGCCAGCAGTGACAGGGGAAAGAGGAATGAGCAGTTCTTC; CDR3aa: CASSDRGKRNEQFF
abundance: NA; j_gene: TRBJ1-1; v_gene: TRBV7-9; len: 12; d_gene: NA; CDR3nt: TGTGCCAGCAGGACAGCCAACACTGAAGCTTTCTTT; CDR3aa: CASRTANTEAFF
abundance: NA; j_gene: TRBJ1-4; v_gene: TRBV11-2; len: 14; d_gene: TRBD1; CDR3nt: TGTGCCAGCAGCTTAGCGGGACAGGGGACGGAACTGTTTTTT; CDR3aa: CASSLAGQGTELFF
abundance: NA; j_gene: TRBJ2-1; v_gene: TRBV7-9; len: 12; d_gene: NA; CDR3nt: TGTGCCAGCAGCACCAGTCCAGGTGAGCAGTTCTTC; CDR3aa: CASSTSPGEQFF
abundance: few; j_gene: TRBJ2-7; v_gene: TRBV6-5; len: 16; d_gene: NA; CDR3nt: TGTGCCAGCAGTTACTCGACCGTCCGCGGGACCTACGAGCAGTACTTC; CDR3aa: CASSYSTVRGTYEQYF
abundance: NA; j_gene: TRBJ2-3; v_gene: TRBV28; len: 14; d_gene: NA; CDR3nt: TGTGCCAGCAGGGCAGCAGGGAGCACAGATACGCAGTATTTT; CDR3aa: CASRAAGSTDTQYF
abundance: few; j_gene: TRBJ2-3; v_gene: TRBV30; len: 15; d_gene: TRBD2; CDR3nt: TGTGCCTGGATGACTAGCGGGAACCCCACAGATACGCAGTATTTT; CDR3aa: CAWMTSGNPTDTQYF
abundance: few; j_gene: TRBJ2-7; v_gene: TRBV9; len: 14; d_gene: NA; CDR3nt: TGTGCCAGCAGCGGCGGTAGACAGGACTACGAGCAGTACTTC; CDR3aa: CASSGGRQDYEQYF